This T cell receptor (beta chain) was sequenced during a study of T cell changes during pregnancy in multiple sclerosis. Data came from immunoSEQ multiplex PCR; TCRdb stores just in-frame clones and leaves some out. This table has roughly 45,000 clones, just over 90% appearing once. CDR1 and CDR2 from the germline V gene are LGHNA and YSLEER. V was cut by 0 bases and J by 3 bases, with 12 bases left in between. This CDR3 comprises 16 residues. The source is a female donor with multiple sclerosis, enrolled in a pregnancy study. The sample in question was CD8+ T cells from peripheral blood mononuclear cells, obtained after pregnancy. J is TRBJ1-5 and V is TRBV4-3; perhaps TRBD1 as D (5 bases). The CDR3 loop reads CASSQDWQGSNQPQHF. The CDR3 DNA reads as TGCGCCAGCAGCCAAGATTGGCAGGGATCCAATCAGCCCCAGCATTTT.